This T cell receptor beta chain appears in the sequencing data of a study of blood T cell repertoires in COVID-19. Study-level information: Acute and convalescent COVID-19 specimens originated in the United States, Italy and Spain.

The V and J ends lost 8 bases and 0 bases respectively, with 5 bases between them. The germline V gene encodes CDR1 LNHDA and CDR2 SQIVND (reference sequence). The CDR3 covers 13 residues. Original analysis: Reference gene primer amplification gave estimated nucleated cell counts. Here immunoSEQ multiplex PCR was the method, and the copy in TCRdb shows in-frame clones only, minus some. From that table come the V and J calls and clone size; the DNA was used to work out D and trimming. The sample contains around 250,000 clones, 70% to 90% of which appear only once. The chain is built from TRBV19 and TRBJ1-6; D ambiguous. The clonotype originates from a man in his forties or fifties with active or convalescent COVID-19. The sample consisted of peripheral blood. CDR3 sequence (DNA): TGTGCCAGTGGGAGCTCCTATAATTCACCCCTCCACTTT. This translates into CASGSSYNSPLHF. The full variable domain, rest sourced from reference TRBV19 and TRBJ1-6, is DGGITQSPKYLFRKEGQNVTLSCEQNLNHDAMYWYRQDPGQGLRLIYYSQIVNDFQKGDIAEGYSVSREKKESFPLTVTSAQKNPTAFYLCASGSSYNSPLHFGNGTRLTVT.